These 17 T cell receptor beta chains came from one sample sequenced in a study of blood T cell repertoires in COVID-19 (dated by TCRdb to 2020 to 2022). The library was built by means of the immunoSEQ multiplex PCR assay. Drawn from immuneACCESS, this table holds only the in-frame rearrangements with V and J called that TCRdb kept. Clones are partly lost; checked studies trace under half to an unresolved V gene and leave the rest unexplained. This sample is represented by some 98,000 clones; 70% to 85% of them were singletons. The ten largest clones represent around 25% of the sample. The sample consisted of peripheral blood. These receptor sequences come from a man aged 55 to 70 with acute or convalescent COVID-19.

This sequence joins TRBV6-6 and TRBJ2-7; 9 positions agree with TRBD1. Germline trimming cut 6 bases from V and 6 bases from J; bases unmatched to any gene: 12. Germline CDR1 MNHNY, CDR2 SVGAGI (reference sequence). The CDR3 is 15 residues long. As DNA, the CDR3 is TGTGCCAGCAGCAGAACCGGGACAGGGTCTTCCGAGCAGTACTTC. This translates into CASSRTGTGSSEQYF.

V gene TRBV28 combines with J gene TRBJ1-2; D is perhaps TRBD1 (6 bases). V was shortened by 3 bases and J by 13 bases, with 15 bases between the two germline ends. CDR3 length: 12 residues. Germline V gene sequence: CDR1 MDHEN, CDR2 SYDVKM. CDR3 bases: TGTGCCAGCAGTTTTCACCCAGGGGCGCCCACCTTC. This translates into CASSFHPGAPTF.

The CDR3 nucleotides read TGTGCCAGCAGCAAGGCAGGTATCGGCAATGAGCAGTTCTTC. Protein product: CASSKAGIGNEQFF. The chain uses TRBV5-6 and TRBJ2-1; no definite D call. Germline V gene data show CDR1 as SGHDT and CDR2 as YYEEEE. Trimming shortened V by 4 bases and J by 6 bases, and 14 bases separated the two germline ends. The CDR3 sequence is 14 residues long.

The chain has TRBV27 and TRBJ2-5; 7 positions agree with TRBD1. CDR3 length equals 14 residues. The germline V gene encodes CDR1 MNHEY and CDR2 SMNVEV (reference sequence). V trimming: 6 bases; J trimming: 5 bases; junction bases outside the gene matches: 9. The CDR3 is CASRLRGPRETQYF. CDR3 DNA sequence: TGTGCCAGCAGGTTGAGGGGGCCCAGGGAGACCCAGTACTTC.

The CDR3 DNA is TGTGCCAGCAGTTACTTCGGTCAGGGTTACAATGAGCAGTTCTTC. Its protein product is CASSYFGQGYNEQFF. The V call is TRBV6-2 or TRBV6-3, the J call TRBJ2-1, with D perhaps matching TRBD1 (5 bases). The V end was cut by 1 base, the J end by 4 bases, with 11 bases between. Germline V lookup: CDR1 MNHEY, CDR2 SVGEGT. The CDR3 consists of 15 residues.

The chain recombines TRBV30 with TRBJ1-6, with D unresolved. Germline V CDR1 and CDR2: GTSNPN, SVGIG (reference sequence). The V end lost 3 bases, the J end lost 9 bases, and 9 bases lay between the germline ends. This CDR3 has 12 residues. The CDR3: CAWRQPGSPLHF. The CDR3, as DNA: TGTGCCTGGAGACAGCCTGGTTCACCCCTCCACTTT. Together with reference TRBV30 and TRBJ1-6, the CDR3 gives the full variable domain: SQTIHQWPATLVQPVGSPLSLECTVEGTSNPNLYWYRQAAGRGLQLLFYSVGIGQISSEVPQNLSASRPQDRQFILSSKKLLLSDSGFYLCAWRQPGSPLHFGNGTRLTVT.

The chain is built from TRBV11-2 and TRBJ2-7; D perhaps matches TRBD1 (6 bases). Germline V CDR1 and CDR2: SGHAT, FQNNGV. V was cut by 1 base and J by 5 bases, with 9 bases left in between. This CDR3 spans 13 amino acids. CDR3 nucleotide sequence: TGTGCCAGCAGCTTAGTCCCAGGGGACGAGCAGTACGTC. Encoded protein: CASSLVPGDEQYV.

The J gene is TRBJ1-6, the V gene TRBV18, with TRBD1 identical over 7 bases. Germline lookup yields CDR1 KGHSH and CDR2 LQKENI. The CDR3 has 14 residues. Germline trimming cut 6 bases from V and 7 bases from J; bases unmatched to any gene: 6. CDR3 region: CASSSTGNNSPLHF. In DNA, the CDR3 is TGTGCCAGCTCTTCGACAGGGAACAATTCACCCCTCCACTTT.

This clone was recorded once. The rearrangement joins TRBV7-9 to TRBJ2-1, with 8 bases lining up with TRBD1. Germline lookup yields CDR1 SEHNR and CDR2 FQNEAQ (reference sequence). Trimming cost V 5 bases and J 7 bases; bases outside gene matches: 10. This CDR3 comprises 15 residues. The CDR3 coding sequence is TGTGCCAGCAGCAACAATGGTCAGGGGGCAAATGAGCAGTTCTTC. Its translation: CASSNNGQGANEQFF.

The V gene is TRBV28, the J gene TRBJ1-4, with D unresolved. Trimming took off 2 bases at V and 3 bases at J, with 7 bases between the two ends. Germline CDR1 MDHEN, CDR2 SYDVKM. The CDR3 consists of 14 residues. CDR3 amino acids: CASSLGQPNEKLFF. CDR3 in DNA: TGTGCCAGCAGTTTAGGGCAGCCTAATGAAAAACTGTTTTTT.

This chain connects TRBV4-2 to TRBJ1-4, with 7 nucleotides matching TRBD1. Looked up from germline, CDR1 is LGHNA and CDR2 is YNFKEQ. Unmatched junction bases numbered 9, after V lost 4 bases and J lost 4 bases. The CDR3 consists of 16 residues. The DNA of the CDR3 is TGTGCCAGCAGCCGAGATCCCACAGGGGTTAATGAAAAACTGTTTTTT. This encodes CASSRDPTGVNEKLFF.

This rearrangement joins TRBV27 to TRBJ2-1, with TRBD2 as a possible D gene (7 bases). V lost 3 bases to trimming and J lost 2 bases, with 8 bases between them. Germline CDR1 is MNHEY and CDR2 is SMNVEV (reference sequence). The CDR3 spans 14 residues. The chain's CDR3 is CASSFGGPYNEQFF. The CDR3 nucleotides read TGTGCCAGCAGTTTCGGGGGGCCCTACAATGAGCAGTTCTTC.

This clone was seen once. The chain is built from TRBV5-1 and TRBJ1-2, with TRBD1 identical over 7 bases. V lost 0 bases and J lost 4; bases outside the gene matches: 6. CDR3 length: 15 amino acids. Germline V CDR1 and CDR2: SGHRS, YFSETQ. CDR3 nucleotides: TGCGCCAGCAGCTTGGGACAGGGTTTGGGCTATGGCTACACCTTC. The encoded protein is CASSLGQGLGYGYTF.

This clone occurred a few times. CDR3 DNA sequence: TGTGCCAGCAGCTTAGGACTAGCGGGGAAGCAGTTCTTC. As protein: CASSLGLAGKQFF. V gene TRBV7-2 combines with J gene TRBJ2-1, with 11 bases fitting TRBD2. V was pared by 1 base and J by 11 bases, with 1 base of the junction left unmatched. Germline CDR1 and CDR2: SGHTA and FQGNSA. The CDR3 extends over 13 amino acids.

J is TRBJ1-6 and V is TRBV19; D unresolved. V gave up 2 bases and J gave up 4 bases, with 9 bases separating them. This CDR3 has 15 residues. Germline-derived CDR1 and CDR2 are LNHDA and SQIVND (reference sequence). The CDR3 bases are TGTGCCAGTAGTATAACCAGGAAATATAATTCACCCCTCCACTTT. Encoded protein: CASSITRKYNSPLHF. Combining the CDR3 with reference TRBV19 and TRBJ1-6 gives the whole variable domain DGGITQSPKYLFRKEGQNVTLSCEQNLNHDAMYWYRQDPGQGLRLIYYSQIVNDFQKGDIAEGYSVSREKKESFPLTVTSAQKNPTAFYLCASSITRKYNSPLHFGNGTRLTVT.

V gene TRBV10-2 combines with J gene TRBJ1-2; 7 nucleotides align to TRBD1. The CDR3 is 14 residues long. Germline assignment: CDR1 WSHSY and CDR2 SAAADI. V shed 3 bases, J shed 7 bases, and the junction held 8 bases outside the gene matches. The CDR3 protein is CASSDIGGEIGYTF. In nucleotides, the CDR3 is TGCGCCAGCAGTGATATAGGGGGCGAGATTGGCTACACCTTC.

The chain is built from TRBV7-9 and TRBJ1-5, with 9 positions matching TRBD1. The ends lost 5 bases at V and 5 bases at J; junction bases unmatched: 13. The CDR3 spans 17 residues. Germline loops: CDR1 SEHNR, CDR2 FQNEAQ (reference sequence). CDR3 region: CASSPDRGGQRDQPQHF. The CDR3 DNA is TGTGCCAGCAGCCCAGACAGGGGGGGGCAGAGGGATCAGCCCCAGCATTTT.